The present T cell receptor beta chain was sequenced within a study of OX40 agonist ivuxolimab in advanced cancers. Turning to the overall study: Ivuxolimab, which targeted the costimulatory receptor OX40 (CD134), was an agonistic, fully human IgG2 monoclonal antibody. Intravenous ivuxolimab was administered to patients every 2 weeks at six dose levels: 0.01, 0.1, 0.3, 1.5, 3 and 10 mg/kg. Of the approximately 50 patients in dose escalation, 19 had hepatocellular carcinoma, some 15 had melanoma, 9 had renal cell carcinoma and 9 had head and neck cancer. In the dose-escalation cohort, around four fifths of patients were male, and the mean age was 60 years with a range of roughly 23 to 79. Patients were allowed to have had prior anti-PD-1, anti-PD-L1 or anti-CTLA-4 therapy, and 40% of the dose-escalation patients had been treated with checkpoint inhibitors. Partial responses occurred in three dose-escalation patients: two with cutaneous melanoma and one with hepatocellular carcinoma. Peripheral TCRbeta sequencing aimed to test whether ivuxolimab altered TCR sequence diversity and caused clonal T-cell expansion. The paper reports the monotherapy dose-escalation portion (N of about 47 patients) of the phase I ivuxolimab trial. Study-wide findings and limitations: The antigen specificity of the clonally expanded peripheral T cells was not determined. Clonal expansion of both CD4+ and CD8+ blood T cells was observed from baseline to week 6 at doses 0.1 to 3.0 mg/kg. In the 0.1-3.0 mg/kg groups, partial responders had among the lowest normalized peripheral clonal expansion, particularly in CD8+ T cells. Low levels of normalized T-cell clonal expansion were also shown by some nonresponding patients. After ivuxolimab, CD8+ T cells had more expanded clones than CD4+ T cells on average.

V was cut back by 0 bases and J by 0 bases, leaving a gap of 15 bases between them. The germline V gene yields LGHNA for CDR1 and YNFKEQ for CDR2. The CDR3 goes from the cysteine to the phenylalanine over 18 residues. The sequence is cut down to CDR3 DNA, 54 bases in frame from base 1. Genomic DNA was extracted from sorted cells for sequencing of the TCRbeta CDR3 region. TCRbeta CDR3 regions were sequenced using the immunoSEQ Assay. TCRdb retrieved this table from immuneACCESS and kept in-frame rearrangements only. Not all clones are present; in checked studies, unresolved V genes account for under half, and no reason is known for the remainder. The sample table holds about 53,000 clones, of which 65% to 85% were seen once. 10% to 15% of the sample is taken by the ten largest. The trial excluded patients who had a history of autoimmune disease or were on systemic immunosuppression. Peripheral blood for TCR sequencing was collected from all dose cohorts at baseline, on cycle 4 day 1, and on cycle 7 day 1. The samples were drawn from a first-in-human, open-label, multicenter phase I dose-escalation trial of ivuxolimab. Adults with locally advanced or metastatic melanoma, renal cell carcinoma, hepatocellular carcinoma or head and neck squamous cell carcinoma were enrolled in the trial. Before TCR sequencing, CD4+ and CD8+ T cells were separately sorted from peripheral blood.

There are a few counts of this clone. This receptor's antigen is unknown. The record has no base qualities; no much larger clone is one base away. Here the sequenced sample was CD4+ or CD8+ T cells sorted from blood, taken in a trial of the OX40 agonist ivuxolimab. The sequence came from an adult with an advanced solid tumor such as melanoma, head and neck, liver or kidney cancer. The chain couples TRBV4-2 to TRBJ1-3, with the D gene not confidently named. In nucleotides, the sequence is TGTGCCAGCAGCCAAGATCGCGCCGGAGGAAGCTCTGGAAACACCATATATTTT. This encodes CASSQDRAGGSSGNTIYF.